The 6 T cell receptor beta chains listed next were all sequenced from one sample in a study of brain T cells in children with intractable seizures. The repertoire was sequenced with immunoSEQ multiplex PCR; TCRdb's copy has only in-frame clones and lacks some. The table records around 340,000 clones, approximately 93% of them present only once. Noted time point: blood from clinic visit 5 months post-surgery; TSC patient then seizure free. The sequencing here drew on peripheral blood, taken more than 4 months after surgery. These receptors all come from a boy under two years old with tuberous sclerosis and intractable seizures.

The J gene is TRBJ1-2, the V gene TRBV10-3; 9 bases match TRBD1. The germline gives CDR1 ENHRY, CDR2 SYGVKD. The length of the CDR3 is 14 residues. V gave up 9 bases and J gave up 2 bases; unmatched junction bases: 7. The CDR3 region has the DNA TGTGCCATTAACAGGGGGCGTCGGAACTATGGCTACACCTTC. Translation gives CAINRGRRNYGYTF.

The rearrangement joins TRBV7-3 to TRBJ2-1; 8 nucleotides line up with TRBD1. Germline V gene sequence: CDR1 SGHTA, CDR2 FQGTGA. With V trimmed by 5 bases and J by 6 bases, 9 bases remained unmatched. The CDR3 has 15 amino acids. The DNA for the CDR3 is TGTGCCAGCAGCCTTGACGGGACAGGACCCAATGAGCAGTTCTTC. It codes for CASSLDGTGPNEQFF. Full variable domain (rest looked up from reference TRBV7-3 and TRBJ2-1): GAGVSQTPSNKVTEKGKYVELRCDPISGHTALYWYRQSLGQGPEFLIYFQGTGAADDSGLPNDRFFAVRPEGSVSTLKIQRTERGDSAVYLCASSLDGTGPNEQFFGPGTRLTVL.

V is TRBV5-1 and J is TRBJ2-7; tentative D call: TRBD2 (6 bases). CDR1 and CDR2 from the germline V gene are SGHRS and YFSETQ. CDR3 size: 16 residues. V dropped 5 bases and J dropped 3 bases, with 21 bases sitting between them. The CDR3 reads CASRDLEGGSIYEQYF. The CDR3 DNA reads as TGCGCCAGCAGAGACCTAGAAGGAGGGTCGATCTACGAGCAGTACTTC.

V is TRBV5-5 and J is TRBJ1-1; possibly TRBD1 for D (5 bases). The CDR3 consists of 15 residues. V shed 1 base and J shed 1 base, with 11 bases lying between them. Germline V gene data show CDR1 as SGHKS and CDR2 as YYEKEE (reference sequence). CDR3 nucleotide sequence: TGTGCCAGCAGCTTGTTAGGCAGGGAGAACACTGAAGCTTTCTTT. It encodes CASSLLGRENTEAFF.

The CDR3 spells CATSDTGLAGTWNTGELFF. In nucleotides, the CDR3 is TGTGCCACCAGTGATACAGGACTAGCGGGAACATGGAACACCGGGGAGCTGTTTTTT. V usage is TRBV24-1 and J usage is TRBJ2-2; 12 bases line up with TRBD2. The CDR3 totals 19 residues. The V gene end was trimmed by 3 bases and the J gene end by 1 base; junction bases not matched to a gene: 8. The V gene's germline CDR1 is KGHDR and CDR2 SFDVKD.

The chain uses TRBV9 and TRBJ2-1, with 11 bases fitting TRBD2. CDR1 SGDLS and CDR2 YYNGEE come from the germline V gene. This CDR3 comprises 16 residues. The V and J ends lost 3 bases and 9 bases, in that order; junction bases with no gene match: 11. The CDR3 DNA sequence: TGTGCCAGCAGCGGATTAGCGGGGGGGCCGTTGGGTGAGCAGTTCTTC. Residues: CASSGLAGGPLGEQFF.